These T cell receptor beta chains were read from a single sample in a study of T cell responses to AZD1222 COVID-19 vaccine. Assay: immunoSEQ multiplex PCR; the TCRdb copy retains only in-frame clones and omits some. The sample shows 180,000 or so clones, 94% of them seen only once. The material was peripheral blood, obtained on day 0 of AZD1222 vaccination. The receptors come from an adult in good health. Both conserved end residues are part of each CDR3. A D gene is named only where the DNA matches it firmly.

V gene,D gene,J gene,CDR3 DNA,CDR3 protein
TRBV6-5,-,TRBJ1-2,TGTGCCAGCAGGGGAGACGGTTCCTATGGCTACACCTTC,CASRGDGSYGYTF
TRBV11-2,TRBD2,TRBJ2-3,TGTGCCAGCAGCCGAACTACGGGCGGGGGAGATACGCAGTATTTT,CASSRTTGGGDTQYF
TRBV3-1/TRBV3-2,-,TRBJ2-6,TGTGCCAGCAGCCAAGAATGGGTCAGGTCCTCTGGGGCCAACGTCCTGACTTTC,CASSQEWVRSSGANVLTF
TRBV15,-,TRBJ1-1,TGTGCCACCAGCAGAAAAGTCGACACTGAAGCTTTCTTT,CATSRKVDTEAFF
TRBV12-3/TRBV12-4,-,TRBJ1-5,TGTGCCAGCAGTTTTTTAGGAAATCAGCCCCAGCATTTT,CASSFLGNQPQHF
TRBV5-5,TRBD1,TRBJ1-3,TGTGCCAGCAGCTGGGGACAGGGTGGAAACACCATATATTTT,CASSWGQGGNTIYF
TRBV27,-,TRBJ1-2,TGTGCCAGCAGTTCCCAAGGGACACTACTTGGCTACACCTTC,CASSSQGTLLGYTF
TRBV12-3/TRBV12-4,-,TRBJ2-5,TGTGCCAGCAGTTTGGAGCAACAAGAGACCCAGTACTTC,CASSLEQQETQYF
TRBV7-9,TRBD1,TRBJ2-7,TGTGCCAGCAGCCGCGGACAGGGGCATGACGAGCAGTACTTC,CASSRGQGHDEQYF
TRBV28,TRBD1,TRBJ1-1,TGTGCCAGCAGTCTCACGGACAGGGGAGTCACTGAAGCTTTCTTT,CASSLTDRGVTEAFF
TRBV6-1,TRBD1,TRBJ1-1,TGTGCCAGCAGTGACAGGGGGTTGGTGAACACTGAAGCTTTCTTT,CASSDRGLVNTEAFF